This T cell receptor (beta chain) was sequenced during a study of cytomegalovirus exposure and HLA in healthy donors (dated by TCRdb to the late 2010s). Turning to the overall study: An earlier analysis of roughly 500 of the donors reported approximately 300 Gb of sequence data and more than 90 million unique TCR beta sequences from around 200 million T cells. Approximately 300 gigabases of sequencing data and roughly 81 million unique TCR sequences made up an early release that covered approximately 650 HLA-typed donors. The genetic ancestry cluster associated with self-reported Caucasian donors included 80% to 90% of the roughly 400 genotyped donors. The study was designed to test whether signatures of past pathogen exposure could be identified by cataloging public T cell receptors. The study used immunosequencing to profile the T cell repertoires of approximately 690 subjects and linked those repertoires to cytomegalovirus serostatus. In addition to the first cohort of 666 subjects, a separate validation cohort of 120 different subjects was used. To predict cytomegalovirus infection status, the study combined high-throughput TCR immunosequencing, statistical association of individual TCRs with disease status, and machine learning. A later analysis re-examined previously published TCR beta repertoires from 500 to 700 donors and added high-resolution HLA genotyping to investigate patterns of TCR occurrence. Rather than using new phenotypic data, the later analysis identified candidate immune exposures from TCR beta sequences and from how often those sequences occurred across donors. An earlier analysis of 587 of the donors used high-throughput TCR beta sequencing to judge whether each TCR beta V gene segment behaved as functional or pseudogenic. Donor age, sex, ethnicity and CMV serostatus were collected together with the repertoire data. In a later genetic analysis, genome-wide SNP genotypes for about three fifths of the roughly 670 donors were used, and that subset was treated as a discovery cohort. Every repertoire in the discovery cohort had been generated on one and the same sequencing platform. Class I and class II HLA loci were covered by the typing at four-digit resolution. Typing coverage varied by locus: roughly 620-640 donors for A, B, C, DRB1 and DQB1; 500 to 550 for DQA1; some 610 for DPA1; under 490 for DPB1. Five DR-DQ haplotypes were handled as single units for association and clustering because linkage in the cohort was strong. Among about 400 genotyped donors of the cohort, an average of approximately 240,000 unique TCR beta nucleotide sequences was sequenced per donor, of which approximately 19% were non-productive.

The CDR3 goes from the cysteine to the phenylalanine over 15 residues. Only CDR3 DNA is held: 45 bases, read in frame from base 1. V is clipped by 5 bases and J by 2 bases, and the sequence between their germline boundaries is 16 bases long. CDR1 and CDR2, per the germline V gene, are SGHVS and FNYEAQ. The method was the immunoSEQ multiplex PCR assay. For the multiplex PCR, a mixture combining 60 forward primers for TCR Vbeta segments and 13 reverse primers for TCR Jbeta segments was used. Amplification of the CDR3 region of rearranged TCR beta genes was performed with a multiplex PCR assay on genomic DNA. On the Illumina HiSeq System, the amplified TCR beta libraries were sequenced as 87-base-pair reads. The paper's processing steps were these. A later analysis counted 75 million to 100 million unique TCR beta chains across the 666 repertoires, and 9 million to 14 million of these chains were shared by at least two donors. Raw reads were error-corrected and collapsed into unique sequences by a nearest-neighbor algorithm in which closely related sequences were merged to remove PCR and sequencing errors. CDR3 sequences were aligned to IMGT reference sequences to assign V, D and J gene segments. For a sequence to be retained, a match of at least six nucleotides was required to both a V gene segment and a J gene segment. A rearrangement was called productive if the CDR3 had no stop codons and remained in frame with V and J, and every other rearrangement was called non-productive. Following IMGT convention, CDR3 was defined as the stretch from the second conserved V-encoded cysteine to the conserved J-encoded phenylalanine. The earlier analysis of 550 to 650 of the donors excluded any sequence lacking an unambiguous match to a single V gene segment. In an earlier analysis of approximately 590 of the donors, V segments were called functional above 56.7% productive rearrangements and were called segregating when the between-donor standard deviation exceeded 5%. A statistical classification framework was built to diagnose cytomegalovirus status from the catalog of TCR beta chain sequences. V and J gene assignment, in a later analysis, came from comparing TCR nucleotide sequences with IMGT/GENE-DB human TR gene sequences. In a later analysis, CDR3 sequences and most-parsimonious VDJ recombination scenarios were assigned using the TCRdist pipeline. In a later analysis, each TCR beta chain was defined by its CDR3 amino acid sequence together with its V-gene family, and reads lacking a unique V-gene family were excluded. A later analysis removed 500 to 650 highly shared, low-generation-probability nucleotide sequences to deal with suspected cross-contamination and a sequencing artifact. In a later analysis, a clonal expansion index for each public chain was calculated from normalized within-repertoire ranks of inferred template counts. Generation probabilities in a later analysis came from a VDJ recombination model fitted to out-of-frame rearrangements, and those results were checked against IGoR. Hypergeometric tests were used in a later analysis to score TCR-TCR, TCR-HLA and TCR-CMV co-occurrence, with a repertoire-size bias correction applied to the TCR pairs. In a later analysis, false discovery rates were estimated by permuting HLA or CMV assignments 20 times. In a later analysis, co-occurring TCRs were grouped with DBSCAN, and TCRdist sequence similarity was added when clustering was performed within HLA-allele-positive subsets. Repertoires with fewer than 30,000 or more than 120,000 public chains were left out of co-occurrence clustering, as were four to six repertoires with anomalous nucleotide sharing. This immuneACCESS table, as held by TCRdb, lists in-frame sequences with V and J called but not all clones. Of the missing ones, under half trace to an unresolved V gene in checked studies; the others have no known cause. V and J calls plus clone size are reproduced from that table; the DNA served to infer D and trimming. The sample table contains around 140,000 clones; only one count was recorded for roughly 82% of them. Approximately 4.2% of the sample is taken by the ten largest.

Remarks on this clone: Its antigen remains unidentified. No much larger clone exists at a distance of one base, and base qualities are not known.

The cohort was made up of 500 to 800 healthy bone marrow donors. At the time of sampling, every cohort member was nominally healthy, though immune exposures that went unrecorded were likely present. The donor tested CMV seropositive and was one of the 289 seropositive cohort members. Every donor gave a peripheral blood sample, and the peripheral blood mononuclear cells from that sample were used for TCR beta sequencing. Genomic DNA was extracted from the blood cell samples with the Qiagen DNeasy Blood Extraction Kit. What the research found in general, with its limitations: Because counts were too low, some 17 rarely observed V segments, including chromosome 9 orphons, were left out of the earlier analysis of roughly 600 of the donors. Correlated functional status among segregating V segments might be attributable to linkage disequilibrium, but an unknown experimental factor could not be ruled out. For the cohort, immune exposure information was limited to CMV serostatus. HLA typing was unavailable for some donors at each locus, so association tests used only the typed subset. Compared with equally common non-associated chains, HLA-associated TCR beta chains in a later analysis were more clonally expanded and had lower generation probabilities. In a later analysis, TCR association rates were found to vary across HLA loci, with the most associated TCRs seen for DRB1 alleles and the fewest for HLA-C alleles. The classifier was reported to diagnose cytomegalovirus status with high specificity and sensitivity in both the original and validation cohorts. While some public TCRs were present in many individuals, most TCR sequences turned up only very rarely across donors. The presence/absence analyses assumed that sequencing depth was roughly uniform across donors, and that assumption may not be true. In the study, around 150 TCR beta chains were listed as associated with cytomegalovirus. A further reported finding was that TCR beta sequences accurately predicted the HLA-A and HLA-B alleles for most subjects in the first cohort. Compared with the approximately 710-donor mean, donors in an Asian-associated ancestry cluster had fewer N-insertions in productive TCRs, according to a later genetic analysis. Most CMV-associated TCR beta chains appeared to be HLA-restricted in a later analysis, and the HLA associations seemed to be driven largely by CMV exposure. It was suggested by the authors that the approach could potentially be generalized to other disease states and immunological phenotypes. In a later analysis, several top co-occurrence clusters were reported to appear linked to parvovirus B19, influenza, CMV and Epstein-Barr virus. Assigning TCR associations to individual alleles was difficult when HLA alleles, especially DR and DQ, strongly co-occurred. In a later analysis, over 15,000 TCR beta sequences were associated with specific HLA alleles at a false discovery rate of 0.05. In vitro tests confirmed that three of the cytomegalovirus-associated TCR beta chains recognize cytomegalovirus antigens. An earlier analysis of around 600 of the donors showed that most TCR beta V segments appeared in productive rearrangements either about 87% or about 30% of the time, which broadly matched IMGT annotations. The sequencing pipeline was judged likely to have produced a cluster of highly shared sequence variants as a technical artifact. A later genetic analysis associated a missense DCLRE1C variant with V-gene and J-gene trimming of TCR beta chains, and an independent cohort replicated the association. Only TCR beta chains were sequenced in this cohort, and the absence of alpha or paired-chain data limited detectable features. Because the 87-base-pair reads could not distinguish some IMGT-functional V segments, including TRBV6-2 and TRBV6-3, those segments were excluded.

Recombination linked TRBV7-6 to TRBJ2-7; TRBD2 is a weak D gene call, 6 bases matching. The receptor's source is a male donor in good health and CMV-seropositive. The source material was PBMCs. The CDR3 protein is CASSQIGGEPYEQYF. DNA sequence: TGTGCCAGCAGCCAGATCGGGGGAGAACCCTACGAGCAGTACTTC.